These 27 T cell receptor beta chains were all obtained from the same sample, sequenced in a study of cytotoxic CD8 clonotypes in ibrutinib-treated CLL. Produced via immunoSEQ multiplex PCR; TCRdb's table is partial and in-frame only. The data contain approximately 100,000 clones, 45% to 65% of them singletons. The starting material was PBMCs, obtained after 24 months of ibrutinib treatment. The receptors were sampled from a human donor with chronic lymphocytic leukemia.

V usage is TRBV27 and J usage is TRBJ2-1; D is undetermined. Germline CDR1 MNHEY, CDR2 SMNVEV (reference sequence). The V end lost 6 bases, the J end lost 4 bases, and 10 bases lay between the germline ends. This CDR3 is 13 amino acids long. In DNA form, the CDR3 reads TGTGCCAGCAGCGACTCGGCGTACAATGAGCAGTTCTTC. Translating it yields CASSDSAYNEQFF.

The sample holds many counts of this clone. The chain has TRBV4-1 and TRBJ2-1; TRBD2 matches 13 bases. The CDR3 runs 17 residues. The V segment lost 1 base and the J segment 9 bases; nucleotides outside the gene matches: 9. The V gene's germline CDR1 is MGHRA and CDR2 YSYEKL. The CDR3 is CASSQGTGTSGVFEQFF. DNA of the CDR3: TGCGCCAGCAGCCAAGGGACCGGGACTAGCGGGGTTTTTGAGCAGTTCTTC.

This chain connects TRBV7-2 to TRBJ2-7; unclear D gene. V lost 5 bases and J lost 2, with 16 bases in between. CDR1 and CDR2 (germline): SGHTA, FQGNSA. The length of the CDR3 is 15 residues. The chain's CDR3 is CASSKPTPDTYEQYF. The DNA for the CDR3 is TGTGCCAGCAGCAAACCGACTCCAGACACCTACGAGCAGTACTTC.

This chain connects TRBV9 to TRBJ2-3; the match to TRBD1 covers 8 bases. CDR3 size: 15 residues. Germline V lookup: CDR1 SGDLS, CDR2 YYNGEE. The J segment lost 6 bases and the V segment lost 0 bases, leaving 6 bases of the junction unmatched. The CDR3 protein is CASSVVNRGKDTQYF. For the CDR3, the DNA is TGTGCCAGCAGCGTAGTTAACAGGGGGAAGGATACGCAGTATTTT. Filled out from reference TRBV9 and TRBJ2-3, the complete variable domain reads DSGVTQTPKHLITATGQRVTLRCSPRSGDLSVYWYQQSLDQGLQFLIQYYNGEERAKGNILERFSAQQFPDLHSELNLSSLELGDSALYFCASSVVNRGKDTQYFGPGTRLTVL.

In this sample, this clone turned up once. V usage is TRBV23-1 and J usage is TRBJ2-7; perhaps TRBD2 as D (6 bases). TRBV23-1 is identified as an open reading frame with a role that is uncertain. Trimming shortened V by 0 bases and J by 1 base, and 10 bases separated the two germline ends. The CDR3 has 15 residues. CDR3 DNA sequence: TGCGCCAGCAGTCAATCAGGGGACTTATCCTACGAGCAGTACTTC. Its protein is CASSQSGDLSYEQYF.

In this sample, this clone turned up once. The rearrangement uses TRBV25-1 and TRBJ1-1; 9 bases align to TRBD1. With 6 bases clipped from V and 11 bases from J, the junction kept 10 bases outside the gene matches. The length of the CDR3 is 13 residues. Germline V gives CDR1 MGHDK, CDR2 SYGVNS. CDR3 amino acids: CASRGQGPTRAFF. The CDR3, as DNA: TGTGCCAGCAGGGGACAGGGCCCAACTCGCGCTTTCTTT.

The chain has TRBV4-3 and TRBJ2-5; D is perhaps TRBD2 (7 bases). This CDR3 is built from 13 residues. The germline CDR1 and CDR2 sequences are LGHNA and YSLEER. The V end lost 8 bases, the J end lost 2 bases, and 12 bases lay between the germline ends. The DNA for the CDR3 is TGCGCCAGCTCCGGGGGGCTACAAGAGACCCAGTACTTC. It codes for CASSGGLQETQYF.

V gene TRBV19 combines with J gene TRBJ1-1; no clear D gene. The CDR3 contains 13 residues. Germline loops: CDR1 LNHDA, CDR2 SQIVND (reference sequence). V was shortened by 4 bases and J by 0 bases, with 6 bases between the two germline ends. The CDR3 DNA reads TGTGCCAGTAGTACACAGATGAACACTGAAGCTTTCTTT. It codes for CASSTQMNTEAFF. Complete variable domain (other parts from reference TRBV19 and TRBJ1-1): DGGITQSPKYLFRKEGQNVTLSCEQNLNHDAMYWYRQDPGQGLRLIYYSQIVNDFQKGDIAEGYSVSREKKESFPLTVTSAQKNPTAFYLCASSTQMNTEAFFGQGTRLTVV.

This chain connects TRBV5-1 to TRBJ2-5; D perhaps matches TRBD1 (6 bases). The CDR3 spans 16 residues. CDR1 and CDR2 (germline): SGHRS, YFSETQ. V lost 1 base and J 2 bases, leaving 15 bases between the germline ends. In DNA, the CDR3 is TGCGCCAGCAGCTTGTTGGCAGGGGACCTTCAAGAGACCCAGTACTTC. This translates into CASSLLAGDLQETQYF. Looking up the rest from reference TRBV5-1 and TRBJ2-5 gives the full variable domain: KAGVTQTPRYLIKTRGQQVTLSCSPISGHRSVSWYQQTPGQGLQFLFEYFSETQRNKGNFPGRFSGRQFSNSRSEMNVSTLELGDSALYLCASSLLAGDLQETQYFGPGTRLLVL.

This clone was counted at least ten times. The J gene is TRBJ1-2, the V gene TRBV2, with 8 bases fitting TRBD1. CDR1 is SNHLY and CDR2 is FYNNEI in the germline V gene. The V gene end was trimmed by 3 bases and the J gene end by 1 base; junction bases not matched to a gene: 1. The CDR3 has 14 residues. CDR3 amino acids: CASSDTGGNYGYTF. The CDR3 DNA reads TGTGCCAGCAGTGACACAGGGGGTAACTATGGCTACACCTTC.

V is TRBV11-2 and J is TRBJ1-1; TRBD1 is a possible D gene (5 bases). The CDR3 length is 12 residues. The V end was cut by 5 bases, the J end by 11 bases, with 15 bases between. The germline gives CDR1 SGHAT, CDR2 FQNNGV. The CDR3 is CASSPTGGMAFF. CDR3 nucleotides: TGTGCCAGCAGCCCCACCGGGGGGATGGCTTTCTTT.

The chain uses TRBV6-5 and TRBJ1-3; D is unclear. V lost 0 bases and J lost 0, with 3 bases in between. The CDR3 is made up of 14 amino acids. CDR1 and CDR2 (germline): MNHEY, SVGAGI. In DNA, the CDR3 is TGTGCCAGCAGTTACTCGACCTCTGGAAACACCATATATTTT. Encoded protein: CASSYSTSGNTIYF.

This chain joins TRBV6-5 and TRBJ1-2; 10 bases are shared with TRBD1. Trimming cost V 4 bases and J 7 bases; bases outside gene matches: 6. Germline V gene lookup returns CDR1 MNHEY and CDR2 SVGAGI. This CDR3 is built from 14 residues. As DNA, the CDR3 is TGTGCCAGCAGTTTAGGGACAGGGGTTAGTGGCTACACCTTC. Encoded protein: CASSLGTGVSGYTF.

The V and J genes are TRBV27 and TRBJ1-2; D is ambiguous. Germline loops: CDR1 MNHEY, CDR2 SMNVEV (reference sequence). The CDR3 length is 11 residues. The ends were cut back, 10 bases at V and 5 bases at J, with 11 bases in the middle. For the CDR3, the DNA is TGTGCCACCGGCCAGACGTATGGCTACACCTTC. Translating gives CATGQTYGYTF.

The chain combines TRBV9 with TRBJ1-6; no definite D call. Germline V gene data show CDR1 as SGDLS and CDR2 as YYNGEE. Between the trimmed V and J ends, which lost 4 bases and 10 bases, there was a span of 18 bases. CDR3 length: 15 amino acids. The CDR3 coding sequence is TGTGCCAGCAGCTTGGAAAAAGGCCTCGGGTCACCCCTCCACTTT. This encodes CASSLEKGLGSPLHF.

The chain is built from TRBV11-3 and TRBJ2-2, with D perhaps being TRBD1 or TRBD2 (5 bases each). The CDR3 has 17 residues. The germline V and J ends were trimmed by 5 bases and 5 bases, with 21 bases remaining between them. Germline values: CDR1 SGHNT, CDR2 YENEEA. This CDR3 reads CASSPRYPSEGTGELFF. DNA for the CDR3: TGTGCCAGCAGCCCCCGATACCCTTCAGAGGGGACCGGGGAGCTGTTTTTT.

The chain is built from TRBV9 and TRBJ1-2; 7 bases align to TRBD1. Germline values: CDR1 SGDLS, CDR2 YYNGEE. CDR3 length: 15 residues. V shed 0 bases and J 4 bases; nucleotides not matched to a gene: 6. The CDR3 region is CASSVGVGGTYGYTF. CDR3 nucleotide sequence: TGTGCCAGCAGCGTAGGCGTAGGGGGCACCTATGGCTACACCTTC.

Notes on this clone: Distinct nucleotide sequences in the sample also encode this CDR3. The chain uses TRBV30 and TRBJ1-1; TRBD1 agrees at 9 bases. The germline CDR1 and CDR2 sequences are GTSNPN and SVGIG (reference sequence). V was pared by 4 bases and J by 1 base, with 1 base of the junction left unmatched. This CDR3 region has 13 residues. The CDR3 DNA reads TGTGCCTGGACGGGACAGGGGAACACTGAAGCTTTCTTT. Protein: CAWTGQGNTEAFF.

The V gene is TRBV4-3, the J gene TRBJ2-5; tentatively, D is TRBD1 (6 bases). The CDR3 consists of 13 residues. Trimming removed 4 bases from V and 2 bases from J, with 8 bases in between. Germline V CDR1 and CDR2: LGHNA, YSLEER. The CDR3 DNA reads as TGCGCCAGCAGCCCACAGGGACAAGAGACCCAGTACTTC. This gives the protein CASSPQGQETQYF.

This clone was found a few times. The J gene is TRBJ1-6, the V gene TRBV5-6; 9 bases match TRBD1. The CDR3 runs 15 residues. Trimming cost V 4 bases and J 6 bases; bases outside gene matches: 5. Germline CDR1 reads SGHDT; CDR2 reads YYEEEE. The CDR3 nucleotides are TGTGCCAGCAGCGGCCGGGACAGGGCTAATTCACCCCTCCACTTT. This codes for CASSGRDRANSPLHF.

V usage is TRBV27 and J usage is TRBJ2-3, with D unresolved. The CDR3 is 16 amino acids. From germline, CDR1 is MNHEY and CDR2 SMNVEV (reference sequence). Trimming cost V 2 bases and J 0 bases, with 12 bases left between them. CDR3 amino acids: CASSLTLPSSTDTQYF. CDR3 nucleotides: TGTGCCAGCAGTTTAACCCTTCCCTCTAGCACAGATACGCAGTATTTT.

The V gene is TRBV7-9, the J gene TRBJ1-1; 8 nucleotides align to TRBD1. CDR1 and CDR2 (germline): SEHNR, FQNEAQ (reference sequence). Trimming at V came to 5 bases and at J to 5 bases, leaving 10 bases not matched to a gene. The CDR3 has 15 amino acids. CDR3 region: CASSTLDRAGTEAFF. CDR3 nucleotides: TGTGCCAGCAGCACCTTGGACAGGGCGGGGACTGAAGCTTTCTTT.

This clone was found a few times. The chain uses TRBV9 and TRBJ2-3; 9 positions match TRBD2. This CDR3 comprises 15 residues. Trimming removed 4 bases from V and 5 bases from J; junction bases left unmatched: 8. Germline CDR1 and CDR2: SGDLS and YYNGEE. In DNA, the CDR3 is TGTGCCAGCAGCACCCGTAGCGGGGGAATAGATACGCAGTATTTT. This translates into CASSTRSGGIDTQYF.

J is TRBJ1-2 and V is TRBV5-4; 7 bases map to TRBD1. This CDR3 is built from 13 residues. V lost 0 bases, J lost 5 bases, and 1 base stayed unmatched. Per the germline V gene, CDR1 is SGHNT and CDR2 is YYREEE (reference sequence). The CDR3 DNA is TGTGCCAGCAGCTTGGACAGGGGATATGGCTACACCTTC. Translated, it gives CASSLDRGYGYTF. The variable domain in full, completed from reference TRBV5-4 and TRBJ1-2, reads ETGVTQSPTHLIKTRGQQVTLRCSSQSGHNTVSWYQQALGQGPQFIFQYYREEENGRGNFPPRFSGLQFPNYSSELNVNALELDDSALYLCASSLDRGYGYTFGSGTRLTVV.

In this sample, this clone turned up once. The rearrangement joins TRBV5-1 to TRBJ2-3, with TRBD2 matching 10 bases. Germline CDR1 is SGHRS and CDR2 is YFSETQ. This CDR3 is 15 amino acids long. After removal of 4 bases from V and 1 base from J, the junction contained 3 bases not matched to a gene. Here the CDR3 DNA reads TGCGCCAGCAGCACAAGCGGGGGGGGCACAGATACGCAGTATTTT. Its translation: CASSTSGGGTDTQYF.

A few counts support this clone. The chain is built from TRBV21-1 and TRBJ1-5. TRBV21-1 is an annotated pseudogene. This CDR3 is built from 12 residues. The CDR3 here is CASSRSNQPQHF. Written as DNA, the CDR3 is TGTGCCAGCAGCAGGAGCAATCAGCCCCAGCATTTT.

This clone was counted once. The chain recombines TRBV6-1 with TRBJ2-1; no definite D call. The germline V gene has CDR1 MNHNS and CDR2 SASEGT. The V and J ends lost 1 base and 2 bases respectively, with 9 bases between them. This CDR3 comprises 15 residues. The CDR3 spells CASSEVVNPYNEQFF. The CDR3 nucleotides read TGTGCCAGCAGTGAAGTTGTAAATCCCTACAATGAGCAGTTCTTC.